This TCR beta chain came from a study of PD-1 blockade in classical Hodgkin lymphoma. The assay was immunoSEQ multiplex PCR, and TCRdb's table has in-frame clones only and misses some. The table has around 91,000 clones, about 89% seen once. Autologous stem cell transplantation was followed by relapse in every patient, and brentuximab vedotin exposure varied. V trimming: 0 bases; J trimming: 0 bases; junction bases outside the gene matches: 2. CDR1 is SGDLS, CDR2 YYNGEE, per germline. The CDR3 loop spans 16 amino acids. The sequences come from peripheral blood mononuclear cells (PBMCs), collected at baseline. The V and J genes are TRBV9 and TRBJ2-3, with 9 bases aligning to TRBD2. This clonotype was obtained from a human donor with classical Hodgkin lymphoma. This CDR3 reads CASSVVLAGSTDTQYF. In nucleotides, the CDR3 is TGTGCCAGCAGCGTAGTGCTAGCGGGAAGCACAGATACGCAGTATTTT.